This T cell receptor beta chain was captured by sequencing in a study of T cell changes during pregnancy in multiple sclerosis. V lost 7 bases and J 2 bases, leaving 14 bases between the germline ends. This CDR3 has 14 residues. CDR1 is MGHRA, CDR2 YSYEKL, per germline. Only in-frame clones appear in the TCRdb table, and some are missing; sequencing was by immunoSEQ multiplex PCR. The sample yields 66,000 or so clones, roughly nine tenths seen once. The rearrangement links TRBV4-1 to TRBJ1-2; D not certain. Sequenced material: CD8+ T cells from peripheral blood mononuclear cells, taken before pregnancy. The sequence was collected from a female donor with multiple sclerosis, enrolled in a pregnancy study. The CDR3 DNA follows: TGCGCCAGCAATAGACACCCGAGCAACTATGGCTACACCTTC. Translating gives CASNRHPSNYGYTF.